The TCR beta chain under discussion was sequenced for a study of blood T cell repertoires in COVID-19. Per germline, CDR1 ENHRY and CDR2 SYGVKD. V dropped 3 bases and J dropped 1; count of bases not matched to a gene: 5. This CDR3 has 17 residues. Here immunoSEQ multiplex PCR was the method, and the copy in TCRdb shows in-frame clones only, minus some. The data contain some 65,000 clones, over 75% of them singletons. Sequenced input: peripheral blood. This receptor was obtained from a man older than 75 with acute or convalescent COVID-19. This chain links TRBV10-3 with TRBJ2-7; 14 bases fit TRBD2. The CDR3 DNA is TGTGCCATCAGTGACCAGGGACTAGCGGGAGAGTCCTACGAGCAGTACTTC. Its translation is CAISDQGLAGESYEQYF.